Sequencing of this T cell receptor (beta chain) was carried out in a study of blood T cell repertoires in COVID-19. Turning to the study itself: The United States, Italy and Spain were the sources of the acute and convalescent COVID-19 samples. T cells, B-cell-depleted T cells, or PBMCs provided the cDNA or gDNA that served as material.

Under the authors' procedure: Estimation of nucleated cell counts was performed using reference gene primer amplification. Produced via immunoSEQ multiplex PCR; TCRdb's table is partial and in-frame only. The DNA gave D and trimming, while V, J and clone size come from that table. The sample contains 40,000 or so clones, over 75% of which appear only once. Germline CDR1 KGHDR, CDR2 SFDVKD. J was trimmed by 0 bases and V by 0 bases; bases with no gene match: 6. The CDR3 has 19 residues. The sequence came from a human donor in a cohort sampled during active COVID-19. Sequencing was carried out using peripheral blood. The chain is built from TRBV24-1 and TRBJ2-2; 10 bases fit TRBD2. The CDR3 sequence: CATSDLASGGPTNTGELFF. CDR3 sequence (DNA): TGTGCCACCAGTGATTTGGCTAGCGGGGGACCGACGAACACCGGGGAGCTGTTTTTT.